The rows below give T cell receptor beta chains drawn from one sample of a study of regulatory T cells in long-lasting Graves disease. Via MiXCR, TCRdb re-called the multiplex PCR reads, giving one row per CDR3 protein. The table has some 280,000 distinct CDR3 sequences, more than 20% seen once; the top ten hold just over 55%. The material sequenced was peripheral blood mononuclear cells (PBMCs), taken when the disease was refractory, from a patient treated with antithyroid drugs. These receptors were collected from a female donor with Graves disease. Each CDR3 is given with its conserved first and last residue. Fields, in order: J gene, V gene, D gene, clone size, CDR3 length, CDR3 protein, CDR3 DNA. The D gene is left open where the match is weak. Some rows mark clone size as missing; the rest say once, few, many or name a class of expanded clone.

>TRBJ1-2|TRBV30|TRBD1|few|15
CAWTEPGQGAFGYTF
TGTGCCTGGACTGAGCCAGGACAGGGGGCGTTTGGCTACACCTTC
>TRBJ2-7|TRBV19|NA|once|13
CASKDRSSYKQYF
TGTGCCAGTAAAGACAGGAGCTCCTACAAGCAGTACTTC
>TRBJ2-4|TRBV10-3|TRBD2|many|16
CAISDETSGRTVIQYF
TGTGCCATCAGTGACGAGACTAGCGGGAGGACAGTCATTCAGTACTTC
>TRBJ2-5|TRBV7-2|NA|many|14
CASSLMLGQETQYF
TGTGCCAGCAGCTTAATGCTGGGACAAGAGACCCAGTACTTC
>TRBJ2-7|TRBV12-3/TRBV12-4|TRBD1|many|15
CASSLEGDRRREQYF
TGTGCCAGCAGTTTAGAGGGGGACAGGCGCCGAGAGCAGTACTTC
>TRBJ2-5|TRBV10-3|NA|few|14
CAISVTRSEETQYF
TGTGCCATCAGTGTGACTCGGTCCGAGGAGACCCAGTACTTC
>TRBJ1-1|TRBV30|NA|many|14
CAWSVPPRNTEAFF
TGTGCCTGGAGTGTACCGCCAAGAAACACTGAAGCTTTCTTT
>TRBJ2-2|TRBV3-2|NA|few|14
CASSQGQSNGELFF
TGTGCCAGCAGCCAAGGACAGTCTAACGGGGAGCTGTTTTTT
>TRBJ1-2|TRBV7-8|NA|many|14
CASSLARSYYGYTF
TGTGCCAGCAGCTTAGCGCGCAGCTACTATGGCTACACCTTC
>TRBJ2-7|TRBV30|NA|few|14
CAWQRGSLAYEQYF
TGTGCCTGGCAGAGGGGTAGCCTAGCCTACGAGCAGTACTTC
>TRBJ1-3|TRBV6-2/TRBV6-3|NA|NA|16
CASKRGLPSSGNTIYF
TGTGCCAGCAAGAGGGGACTGCCCAGCTCTGGAAACACCATATATTTT
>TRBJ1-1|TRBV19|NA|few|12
CASGYGQGEAFF
TGTGCCAGTGGGTATGGGCAGGGTGAAGCTTTCTTT
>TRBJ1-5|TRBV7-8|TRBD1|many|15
CASSFRTGVNQPQHF
TGTGCCAGCAGCTTTCGGACAGGGGTCAATCAGCCCCAGCATTTT
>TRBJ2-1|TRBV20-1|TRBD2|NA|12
CSAMGLANEQFF
TGCAGTGCTATGGGACTAGCCAATGAGCAGTTCTTC
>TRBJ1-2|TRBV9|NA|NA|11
CASSAHYGYTF
TGTGCCAGCAGCGCCCACTATGGCTACACCTTC
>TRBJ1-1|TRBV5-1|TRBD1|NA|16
CASSWDRTSLNTEAFF
TGCGCCAGCAGCTGGGACAGGACATCTCTGAACACTGAAGCTTTCTTT
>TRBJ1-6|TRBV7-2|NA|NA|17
CASSLTPSTASNSPLHF
TGTGCCAGCAGCTTAACCCCCTCGACAGCCAGTAATTCACCCCTCCACTTT
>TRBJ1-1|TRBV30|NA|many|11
CAWGQNTEAFF
TGTGCCTGGGGGCAGAACACTGAAGCTTTCTTT
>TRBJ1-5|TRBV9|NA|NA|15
CASSESEYSNQPQHF
TGTGCCAGCAGCGAATCTGAGTATAGCAATCAGCCCCAGCATTTT
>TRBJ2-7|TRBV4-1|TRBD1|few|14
CASSEGQGTYEQYF
TGCGCCAGCAGCGAGGGACAGGGAACCTACGAGCAGTACTTC
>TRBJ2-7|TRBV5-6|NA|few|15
CASSLSALGIYEQYF
TGTGCCAGCAGCTTGTCGGCTTTAGGGATCTACGAGCAGTACTTC
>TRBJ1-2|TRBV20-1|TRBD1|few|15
CSAPDTGGRRYGYTF
TGCAGTGCTCCTGATACAGGGGGCCGCCGCTATGGCTACACCTTC
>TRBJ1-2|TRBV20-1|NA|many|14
CSARDTSRDYGYTF
TGCAGTGCTAGGGACACCTCCCGGGACTATGGCTACACCTTC
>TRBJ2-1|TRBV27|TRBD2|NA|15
CASSLGTSGFNEQFF
TGTGCCAGCAGTTTGGGGACTAGCGGTTTCAATGAGCAGTTCTTC
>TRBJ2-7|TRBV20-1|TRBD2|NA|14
CSARVLAGPYEQYF
TGCAGTGCTAGGGTCCTAGCGGGCCCCTACGAGCAGTACTTC
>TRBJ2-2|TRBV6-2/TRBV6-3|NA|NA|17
CASSWSTGGANTGELFF
TGTGCCAGCAGTTGGAGTACGGGCGGGGCGAACACCGGGGAGCTGTTTTTT
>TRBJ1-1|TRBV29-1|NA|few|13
CSVLPQGVTEAFF
TGCAGCGTTTTACCACAGGGCGTCACTGAAGCTTTCTTT
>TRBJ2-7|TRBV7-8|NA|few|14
CASSSSRGGDEQYF
TGTGCCAGCAGCTCCTCCAGGGGCGGGGACGAGCAGTACTTC
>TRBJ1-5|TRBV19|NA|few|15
CASSITHQGNQPQHF
TGTGCCAGTAGTATTACGCACCAGGGGAATCAGCCCCAGCATTTT
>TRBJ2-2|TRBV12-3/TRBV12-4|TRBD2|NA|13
CASREVEAGELFF
TGTGCCAGCCGGGAGGTTGAGGCCGGGGAGCTGTTTTTT
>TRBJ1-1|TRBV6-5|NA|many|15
CASSLSRQANTEAFF
TGTGCCAGCAGTTTATCCCGACAGGCCAACACTGAAGCTTTCTTT
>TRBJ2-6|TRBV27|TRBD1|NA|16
CASSPQGALGADVLTF
TGTGCCAGCAGTCCACAGGGGGCGCTTGGGGCCGACGTCCTGACTTTC
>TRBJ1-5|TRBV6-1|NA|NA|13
CASSSFSNQPQHF
TGTGCCAGCAGCAGCTTTAGCAATCAGCCCCAGCATTTT
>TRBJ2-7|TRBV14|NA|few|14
CASSQAFLAREQYF
TGTGCCAGCAGCCAAGCGTTCCTAGCGCGCGAGCAGTACTTC